The text below deals with one T cell receptor (beta chain). This record comes from a study of control samples from healthy donors and cancer patients. The repertoire was sequenced with immunoSEQ multiplex PCR; TCRdb's copy has only in-frame clones and lacks some. The table records roughly 100,000 clones, roughly 92% of them present only once. CDR1 and CDR2 (germline): LNHDA, SQIVND (reference sequence). The CDR3 loop spans 13 amino acids. V gave up 0 bases and J gave up 7 bases; unmatched junction bases: 2. This TCR was recovered from a human donor in good health. The donor label of this sample is uncertain. Source material: blood. The chain employs TRBV19 and TRBJ1-2; TRBD1 aligns across 7 bases. The DNA for the CDR3 is TGTGCCAGTAGTATAGAACGGGACAGTGGCTACACCTTC. Amino acids: CASSIERDSGYTF.